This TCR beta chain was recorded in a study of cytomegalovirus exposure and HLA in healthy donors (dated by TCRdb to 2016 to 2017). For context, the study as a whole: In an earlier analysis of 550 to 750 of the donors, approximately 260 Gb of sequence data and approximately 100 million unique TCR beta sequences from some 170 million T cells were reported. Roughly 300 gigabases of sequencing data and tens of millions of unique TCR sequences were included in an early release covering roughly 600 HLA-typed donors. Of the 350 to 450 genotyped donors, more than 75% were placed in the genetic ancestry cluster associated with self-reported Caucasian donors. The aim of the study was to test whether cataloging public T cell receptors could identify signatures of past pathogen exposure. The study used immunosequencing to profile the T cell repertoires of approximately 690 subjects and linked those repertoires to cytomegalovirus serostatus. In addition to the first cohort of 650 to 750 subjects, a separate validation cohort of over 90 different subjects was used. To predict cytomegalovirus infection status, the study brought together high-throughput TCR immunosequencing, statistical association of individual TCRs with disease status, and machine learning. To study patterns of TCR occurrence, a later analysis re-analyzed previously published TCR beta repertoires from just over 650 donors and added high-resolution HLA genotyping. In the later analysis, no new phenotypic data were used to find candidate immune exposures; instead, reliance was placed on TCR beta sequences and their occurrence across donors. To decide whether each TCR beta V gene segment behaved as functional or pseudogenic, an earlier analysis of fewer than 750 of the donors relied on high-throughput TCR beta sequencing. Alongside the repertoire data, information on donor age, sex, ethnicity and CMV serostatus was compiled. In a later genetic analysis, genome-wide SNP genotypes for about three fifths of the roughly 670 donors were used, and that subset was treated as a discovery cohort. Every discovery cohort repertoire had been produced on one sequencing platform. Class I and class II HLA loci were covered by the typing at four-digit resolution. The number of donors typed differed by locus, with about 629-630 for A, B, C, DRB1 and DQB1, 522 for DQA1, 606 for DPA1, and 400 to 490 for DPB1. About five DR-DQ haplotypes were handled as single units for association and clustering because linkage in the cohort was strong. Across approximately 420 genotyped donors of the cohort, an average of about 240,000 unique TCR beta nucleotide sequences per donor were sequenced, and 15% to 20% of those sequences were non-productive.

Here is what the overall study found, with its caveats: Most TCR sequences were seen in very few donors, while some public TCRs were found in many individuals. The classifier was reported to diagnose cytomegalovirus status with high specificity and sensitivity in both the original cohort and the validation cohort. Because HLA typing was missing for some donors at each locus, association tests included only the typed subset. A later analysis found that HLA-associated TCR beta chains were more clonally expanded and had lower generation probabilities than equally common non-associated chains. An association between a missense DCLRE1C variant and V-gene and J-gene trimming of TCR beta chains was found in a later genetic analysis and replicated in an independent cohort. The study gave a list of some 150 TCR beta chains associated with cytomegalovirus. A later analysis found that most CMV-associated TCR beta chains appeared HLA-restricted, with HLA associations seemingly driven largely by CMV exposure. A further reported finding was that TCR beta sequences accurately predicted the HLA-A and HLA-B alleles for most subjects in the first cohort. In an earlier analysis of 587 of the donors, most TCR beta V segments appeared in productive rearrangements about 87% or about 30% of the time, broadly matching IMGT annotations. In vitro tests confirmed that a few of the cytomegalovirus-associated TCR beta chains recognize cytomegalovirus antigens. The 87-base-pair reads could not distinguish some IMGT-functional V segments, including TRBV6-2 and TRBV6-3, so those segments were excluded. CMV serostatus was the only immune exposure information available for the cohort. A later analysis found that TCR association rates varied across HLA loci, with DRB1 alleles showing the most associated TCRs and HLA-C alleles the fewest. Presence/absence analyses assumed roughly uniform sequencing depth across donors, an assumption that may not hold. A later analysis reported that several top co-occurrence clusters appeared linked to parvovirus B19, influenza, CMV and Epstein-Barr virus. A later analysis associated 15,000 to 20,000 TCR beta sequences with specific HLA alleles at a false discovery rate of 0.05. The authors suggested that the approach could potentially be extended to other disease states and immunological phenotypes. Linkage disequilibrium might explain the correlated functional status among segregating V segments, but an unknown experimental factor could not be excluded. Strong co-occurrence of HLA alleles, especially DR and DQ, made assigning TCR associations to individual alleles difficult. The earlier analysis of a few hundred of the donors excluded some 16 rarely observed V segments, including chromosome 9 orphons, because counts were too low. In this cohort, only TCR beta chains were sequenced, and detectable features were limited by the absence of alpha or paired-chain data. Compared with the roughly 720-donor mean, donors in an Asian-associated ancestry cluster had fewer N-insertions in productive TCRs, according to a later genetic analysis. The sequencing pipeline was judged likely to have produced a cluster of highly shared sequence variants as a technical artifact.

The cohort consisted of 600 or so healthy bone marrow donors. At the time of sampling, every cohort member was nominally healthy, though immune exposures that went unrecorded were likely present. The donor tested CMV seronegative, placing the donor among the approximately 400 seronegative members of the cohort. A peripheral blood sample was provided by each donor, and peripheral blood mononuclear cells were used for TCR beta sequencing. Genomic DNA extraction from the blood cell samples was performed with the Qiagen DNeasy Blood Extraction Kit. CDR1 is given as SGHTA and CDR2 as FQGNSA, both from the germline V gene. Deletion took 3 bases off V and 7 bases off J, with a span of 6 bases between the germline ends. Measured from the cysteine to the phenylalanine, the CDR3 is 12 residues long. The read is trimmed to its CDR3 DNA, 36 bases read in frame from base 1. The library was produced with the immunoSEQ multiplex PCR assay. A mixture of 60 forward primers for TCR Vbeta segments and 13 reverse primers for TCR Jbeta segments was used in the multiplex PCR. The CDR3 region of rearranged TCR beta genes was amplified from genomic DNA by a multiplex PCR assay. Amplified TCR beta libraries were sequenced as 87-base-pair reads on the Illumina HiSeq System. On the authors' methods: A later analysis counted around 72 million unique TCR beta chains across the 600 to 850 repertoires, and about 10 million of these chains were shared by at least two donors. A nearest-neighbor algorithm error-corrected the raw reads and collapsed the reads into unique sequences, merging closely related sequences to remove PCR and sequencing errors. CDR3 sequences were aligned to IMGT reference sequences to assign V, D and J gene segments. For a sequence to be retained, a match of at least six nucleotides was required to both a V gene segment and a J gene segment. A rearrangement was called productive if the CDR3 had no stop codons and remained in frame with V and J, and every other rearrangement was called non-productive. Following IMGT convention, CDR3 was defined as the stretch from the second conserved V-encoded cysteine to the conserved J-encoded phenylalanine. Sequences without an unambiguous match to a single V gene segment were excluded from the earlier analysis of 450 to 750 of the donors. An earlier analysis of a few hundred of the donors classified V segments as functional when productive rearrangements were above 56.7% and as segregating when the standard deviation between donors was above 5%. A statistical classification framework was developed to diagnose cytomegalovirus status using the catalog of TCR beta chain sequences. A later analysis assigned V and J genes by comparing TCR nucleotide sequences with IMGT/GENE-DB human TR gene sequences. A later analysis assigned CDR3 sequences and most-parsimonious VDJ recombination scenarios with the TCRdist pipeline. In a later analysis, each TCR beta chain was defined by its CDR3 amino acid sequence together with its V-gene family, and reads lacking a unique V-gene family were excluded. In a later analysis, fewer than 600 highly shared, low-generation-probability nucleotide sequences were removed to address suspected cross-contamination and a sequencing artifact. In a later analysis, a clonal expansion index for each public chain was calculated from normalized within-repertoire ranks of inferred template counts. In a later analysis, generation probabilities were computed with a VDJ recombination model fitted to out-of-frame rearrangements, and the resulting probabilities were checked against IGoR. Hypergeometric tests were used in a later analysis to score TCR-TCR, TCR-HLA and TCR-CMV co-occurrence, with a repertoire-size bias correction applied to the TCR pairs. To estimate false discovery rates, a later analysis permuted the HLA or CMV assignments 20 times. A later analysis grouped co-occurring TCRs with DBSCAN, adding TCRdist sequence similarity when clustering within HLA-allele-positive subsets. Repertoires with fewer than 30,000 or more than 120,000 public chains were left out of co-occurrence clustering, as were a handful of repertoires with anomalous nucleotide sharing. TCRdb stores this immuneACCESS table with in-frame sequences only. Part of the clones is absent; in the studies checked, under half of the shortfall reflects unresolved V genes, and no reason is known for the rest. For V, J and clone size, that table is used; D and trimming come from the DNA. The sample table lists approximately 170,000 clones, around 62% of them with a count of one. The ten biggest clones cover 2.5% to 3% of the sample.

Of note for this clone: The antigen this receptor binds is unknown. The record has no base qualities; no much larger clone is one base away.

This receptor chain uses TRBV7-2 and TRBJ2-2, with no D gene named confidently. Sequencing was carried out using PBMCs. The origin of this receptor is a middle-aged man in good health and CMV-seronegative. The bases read TGTGCCAGCAGCTTTGAGGTCGGGGAGCTGTTTTTT. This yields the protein CASSFEVGELFF.